The entry below describes one T cell receptor (beta chain). The authors' processing: Nucleated cell number was recorded as an estimate derived from reference gene primer amplification. TCRdb's table, derived via immunoSEQ multiplex PCR, lists solely in-frame clones and lacks some. The V and J calls and clone size were taken over from that table, and D and trimming were inferred from the DNA. The sample records under 300,000 clones, roughly 91% being singletons. The data were taken from a study of blood T cell repertoires in COVID-19. Study background: Acute-phase and convalescent COVID-19 samples originated in the United States, Italy and Spain.

Adults between roughly 18 and 100 years of age took part from about two dozen US areas. The sequencing input was PBMCs or T cells enriched from blood (not recorded which). The sequence was collected from a woman in her 40s with acute COVID-19.

CDR3 region: CASSRTLYNEQFF. CDR3 DNA sequence: TGTGCCAGCAGTAGGACACTTTACAATGAGCAGTTCTTC. The gene calls are TRBV6-6 and TRBJ2-1; D is possibly TRBD1 (5 bases). The CDR3 runs 13 residues. Germline CDR1 and CDR2: MNHNY and SVGAGI (reference sequence). V lost 5 bases and J 4 bases, leaving 9 bases between the germline ends.